The rows below give T cell receptor beta chains drawn from one sample of a study of cytomegalovirus exposure and HLA in healthy donors. Produced via immunoSEQ multiplex PCR; TCRdb's table is partial and in-frame only. The data contain approximately 140,000 clones, 79% of them singletons. The sample was PBMCs. All receptors derive from a man aged 50-60 years in good health and CMV-seropositive. CDR3s include the opening cysteine and the closing phenylalanine or tryptophan. The order of the fields is V gene, D gene, J gene, clone size, CDR3 DNA, CDR3 protein. D genes are given only for firm matches. Only some rows state a clone size, as once, few, many or a class for expanded clones.

v_gene: TRBV21-1
d_gene: .
j_gene: TRBJ2-2
abundance: once
CDR3nt: TGTGCCAGCAGCGCAAGGGAAGGACAGGGCTGTAGCACCGGGGAGCTGTTTTTT
CDR3aa: CASSAREGQGCSTGELFF

v_gene: TRBV5-1
d_gene: TRBD1
j_gene: TRBJ2-5
abundance: .
CDR3nt: TGCGCCAGCAGCGACGGGACAGGTTACCAAGAGACCCAGTACTTC
CDR3aa: CASSDGTGYQETQYF

v_gene: TRBV10-2
d_gene: .
j_gene: TRBJ2-1
abundance: .
CDR3nt: TGCGCCAGTAGTACTTACAATGAGCAGTTCTTC
CDR3aa: CASSTYNEQFF

v_gene: TRBV6-1
d_gene: .
j_gene: TRBJ2-3
abundance: .
CDR3nt: TGTGCCAGCAGTGAACCATCAGGAGATACGCAGTATTTT
CDR3aa: CASSEPSGDTQYF

v_gene: TRBV29-1
d_gene: .
j_gene: TRBJ1-1
abundance: .
CDR3nt: TGCAGCGGTGGACTCGAGGACACTGAAGCTTTCTTT
CDR3aa: CSGGLEDTEAFF

v_gene: TRBV5-1
d_gene: .
j_gene: TRBJ2-7
abundance: .
CDR3nt: TGCGCCAGCAGCTTATTAGCGGTGTCCTACGAGCAGTACTTC
CDR3aa: CASSLLAVSYEQYF

v_gene: TRBV2
d_gene: .
j_gene: TRBJ2-7
abundance: .
CDR3nt: TGTGCCAGCAGGGCGGAAAACGAGCAGTACTTC
CDR3aa: CASRAENEQYF

v_gene: TRBV6-1
d_gene: .
j_gene: TRBJ2-3
abundance: .
CDR3nt: TGTGCCAGCAGTGAAGGCCCTTCGGCAGATACGCAGTATTTT
CDR3aa: CASSEGPSADTQYF

v_gene: TRBV7-9
d_gene: .
j_gene: TRBJ1-6
abundance: .
CDR3nt: TGTGCCAGCAGCTTAAGACAAGACCATAATTCACCCCTCCACTTT
CDR3aa: CASSLRQDHNSPLHF

v_gene: TRBV29-1
d_gene: .
j_gene: TRBJ1-3
abundance: .
CDR3nt: TGCAGCGTTGAAAACGAGGGCCAGAGGAATTTT
CDR3aa: CSVENEGQRNF